This T cell receptor beta chain was captured by sequencing in a study of cytomegalovirus exposure and HLA in healthy donors. Study-level results: A few chains linked to CMV were shown in vitro to be specific for CMV antigens. According to a later analysis, TCR clusters from the first cohort tended to co-occur in the roughly 130 validation repertoires. Cytomegalovirus-associated status was assigned to about 150 TCR beta chains. Reports showed the classifier diagnosing cytomegalovirus status with high specificity and sensitivity.

The CDR3 extends over 13 amino acids. Germline loops: CDR1 SNHLY, CDR2 FYNNEI. Trimming left V 5 bases short and J 0 bases short, with 5 bases between. About this clone: Its matching antigen is unknown.

This table comes from immunoSEQ multiplex PCR, and its TCRdb copy is limited to in-frame clones, with some not included. The data show roughly 130,000 clones, approximately 84% seen once. This TCR derives from a woman between 25 and 40 years old in good health and CMV-seronegative. The specimen sequenced was PBMCs. V and J are TRBV2 and TRBJ1-3, with D hard to call. Here the CDR3 DNA reads TGTGCCAGCAGTCAAAACTCTGGAAACACCATATATTTT. Residues: CASSQNSGNTIYF.